These 30 T cell receptor beta chains were sequenced from one sample in a study of beta chain features in type 1 diabetes (dated by TCRdb to 2016 to 2019). The library came from the immunoSEQ multiplex PCR assay. The entire amount of isolated RNA was reverse transcribed using the High Capacity cDNA Reverse Transcription Kit, so the sequenced TCRB transcripts were expressed ones. Here the immuneACCESS table is served through TCRdb, limited to in-frame sequences with V and J called. Missing clones are a known gap in these copies; in checked studies unresolved V genes cover under half, and the rest lacks a known reason. The sample yields under 300,000 clones; 14% were counted once. The ten top clones hold roughly 0.019% of the sample. Points the paper makes about the study in general: A moderate but significant shortening of TCRB CDR3 length was observed in type 1 diabetes patients in all four CD4+ subsets.

These receptors have no identified antigens. Sequencing used naive CD4+ T cells from blood. The cell subset or site label corresponds to: true naive CD4+ T cells. These receptor sequences come from a man aged 25-45 years with type 1 diabetes.

This chain joins TRBV9 and TRBJ2-3; 9 bases fit TRBD2. The CDR3 length is 16 residues. Looked up from germline, CDR1 is SGDLS and CDR2 is YYNGEE. V was pared by 2 bases and J by 3 bases, with 7 bases of the junction left unmatched. The CDR3 DNA is TGTGCCAGCAGCGTTAGCGGGGGCTTACTAACAGATACGCAGTATTTT. Encoded protein: CASSVSGGLLTDTQYF.

There are a few counts of this clone. The rearrangement uses TRBV5-6 and TRBJ2-1; TRBD1 aligns across 7 bases. With 5 bases clipped from V and 5 bases from J, the junction kept 10 bases outside the gene matches. This CDR3 has 15 amino acids. CDR1 is SGHDT and CDR2 is YYEEEE in the germline V gene. The CDR3 region has the DNA TGTGCCAGCAGTAAGTGGACAGGAGCGAACAATGAGCAGTTCTTC. Its translation is CASSKWTGANNEQFF.

The V and J genes are TRBV7-8 and TRBJ1-5; D may be TRBD1 (6 bases). This CDR3 spans 17 amino acids. CDR1 and CDR2 from the germline V gene are SGHVS and FQNEAQ. V was clipped by 1 base and J by 0 bases, with 13 bases between them. CDR3 bases: TGTGCCAGCAGCTTAGTAGGGGGGGCGGGTAGCAATCAGCCCCAGCATTTT. Translating it yields CASSLVGGAGSNQPQHF.

The chain is built from TRBV2 and TRBJ2-1; 7 bases align to TRBD2. Germline V lookup: CDR1 SNHLY, CDR2 FYNNEI. The CDR3 is 11 amino acids. With 7 bases clipped from V and 10 bases from J, the junction kept 4 bases outside the gene matches. CDR3 sequence reads: CASMSSGEQFF. In DNA, the CDR3 is TGTGCCAGCATGTCTAGCGGAGAGCAGTTCTTC.

The chain employs TRBV5-6 and TRBJ2-1; 9 positions match TRBD1. Unmatched junction bases numbered 4, after V lost 0 bases and J lost 3 bases. Germline-derived CDR1 and CDR2 are SGHDT and YYEEEE. This CDR3 has 16 amino acids. Written as DNA, the CDR3 is TGTGCCAGCAGCTTGGCGCCGGGACAGGGCTACAATGAGCAGTTCTTC. Protein sequence: CASSLAPGQGYNEQFF.

V is TRBV5-1 and J is TRBJ2-3, with TRBD2 identical over 10 bases. With V trimmed by 7 bases and J by 10 bases, 15 bases remained unmatched. Germline values: CDR1 SGHRS, CDR2 YFSETQ. This CDR3 has 15 residues. The CDR3 sequence: CASATGTSDIVAQYF. CDR3 DNA sequence: TGCGCCAGCGCGACCGGGACTAGCGATATAGTGGCGCAGTATTTT.

The rearrangement uses TRBV28 and TRBJ1-1; no firm D call. V gave up 6 bases and J gave up 4 bases, with 18 bases separating them. The CDR3 is 15 amino acids. Germline V gene sequence: CDR1 MDHEN, CDR2 SYDVKM. The CDR3 DNA sequence: TGTGCCAGCAGCCCCTACACATGGTACAGCACTGAAGCTTTCTTT. Amino acid sequence: CASSPYTWYSTEAFF.

This clone has more than one count but fewer than ten. V is TRBV19 and J is TRBJ2-3; no clear D gene. In germline, CDR1 is LNHDA, CDR2 SQIVND (reference sequence). V lost 5 bases to trimming and J lost 5 bases, with 11 bases between them. The CDR3 contains 13 residues. The CDR3, as DNA: TGTGCCAGTAGTTATCCTTCAGGAGATACGCAGTATTTT. Its protein is CASSYPSGDTQYF.

The V gene is TRBV30, the J gene TRBJ2-7; the D gene is possibly TRBD2 (7 bases). CDR3 size: 15 residues. Trimming removed 4 bases from V and 1 base from J, with 17 bases in between. Germline V gene sequence: CDR1 GTSNPN, CDR2 SVGIG (reference sequence). Here the CDR3 reads CAWTPPGGPSYEQYF. DNA of the CDR3: TGTGCCTGGACGCCCCCGGGGGGCCCTTCCTACGAGCAGTACTTC. Supplemented by reference TRBV30 and TRBJ2-7, the full variable domain reads SQTIHQWPATLVQPVGSPLSLECTVEGTSNPNLYWYRQAAGRGLQLLFYSVGIGQISSEVPQNLSASRPQDRQFILSSKKLLLSDSGFYLCAWTPPGGPSYEQYFGPGTRLTVT.

This clone was found a few times. The chain couples TRBV9 to TRBJ2-5; TRBD2 aligns across 8 bases. Trimming took 2 bases from V and 5 from J; bases not matched to a gene: 8. The germline V gene has CDR1 SGDLS and CDR2 YYNGEE. This CDR3 contains 15 residues. The CDR3 nucleotides read TGTGCCAGCAGCGTCACCGGGACTAGTGGGGAGACCCAGTACTTC. This encodes CASSVTGTSGETQYF. Full variable domain (remainder filled in from reference TRBV9 and TRBJ2-5): DSGVTQTPKHLITATGQRVTLRCSPRSGDLSVYWYQQSLDQGLQFLIQYYNGEERAKGNILERFSAQQFPDLHSELNLSSLELGDSALYFCASSVTGTSGETQYFGPGTRLLVL.

This clone was detected only a few times. The chain's CDR3 is CASSFGGAGVTTYEQYF. In DNA form, the CDR3 reads TGTGCCAGCAGCTTTGGAGGAGCGGGAGTAACCACCTACGAGCAGTACTTC. This rearrangement joins TRBV5-4 to TRBJ2-7; 8 nucleotides align to TRBD2. The V segment lost 2 bases and the J segment 2 bases; nucleotides outside the gene matches: 12. The CDR3 is made up of 17 amino acids. From germline, CDR1 is SGHNT and CDR2 YYREEE (reference sequence).

J is TRBJ2-7 and V is TRBV18; D possibly corresponds to TRBD1 (5 bases). From germline, CDR1 is KGHSH and CDR2 LQKENI. The V and J ends lost 6 bases and 1 base respectively, with 10 bases between them. CDR3 length equals 13 residues. CDR3 nucleotide sequence: TGTGCCAGCTCCGGCAGGGTTTCCTACGAGCAGTACTTC. Translated, it gives CASSGRVSYEQYF.

This clone has just a few counts. The rearrangement joins TRBV25-1 to TRBJ1-2; D unclear. V was cut by 4 bases and J by 8 bases, with 14 bases left in between. Germline assignment: CDR1 MGHDK and CDR2 SYGVNS. The CDR3 length is 13 residues. The CDR3 DNA follows: TGTGCCAGCAGTGGAGGGCCCTTTCGCGGCTACACCTTC. Protein: CASSGGPFRGYTF.

The chain carries TRBV4-2 and TRBJ2-3; TRBD2 agrees at 14 bases. Germline V lookup: CDR1 LGHNA, CDR2 YNFKEQ. The CDR3 is 18 residues long. With 0 bases clipped from V and 4 bases from J, the junction kept 6 bases outside the gene matches. CDR3: CASSQDGTSGGQADTQYF. CDR3 in DNA: TGTGCCAGCAGCCAAGATGGGACTAGCGGGGGCCAGGCAGATACGCAGTATTTT.

This clone was picked up a small number of times. The gene calls are TRBV18 and TRBJ1-1; a possible D gene is TRBD1 (6 bases). From germline, CDR1 is KGHSH and CDR2 LQKENI. V lost 10 bases and J 3 bases, leaving 15 bases between the germline ends. CDR3 length equals 13 residues. This CDR3 is CATQGQLDTEAFF. The DNA for the CDR3 is TGTGCCACCCAGGGGCAGTTAGACACTGAAGCTTTCTTT.

In this sample, this clone turned up a few times. This chain links TRBV5-4 with TRBJ2-6; D is uncertain. V gave up 1 base and J gave up 0 bases, with 8 bases separating them. CDR1 and CDR2 from the germline V gene are SGHNT and YYREEE (reference sequence). The CDR3 is made up of 16 amino acids. Here the CDR3 DNA reads TGTGCCAGCAGCTTGTCCATTCCCTCTGGGGCCAACGTCCTGACTTTC. This gives the protein CASSLSIPSGANVLTF.

This chain uses TRBV7-9 with TRBJ1-2; possibly TRBD1 for D (6 bases). CDR1 is SEHNR and CDR2 is FQNEAQ in the germline V gene (reference sequence). This CDR3 region has 14 residues. V was cut by 2 bases and J by 3 bases, with 10 bases left in between. DNA of the CDR3: TGTGCCAGCAGCTTATTAGGGGGAGACTATGGCTACACCTTC. It yields the protein CASSLLGGDYGYTF.

This clone was observed a handful of times. This rearrangement joins TRBV5-1 to TRBJ2-1, with 10 nucleotides matching TRBD2. Trimming removed 1 base from V and 2 bases from J; junction bases left unmatched: 9. The CDR3 is 18 residues long. CDR1 is SGHRS, CDR2 YFSETQ, per germline. Written as DNA, the CDR3 is TGCGCCAGCAGCTTGACACTAGCGGGATTGTTCCCCTACAATGAGCAGTTCTTC. Translation gives CASSLTLAGLFPYNEQFF.

In this sample, this clone turned up a few times. The chain uses TRBV4-1 and TRBJ2-3; TRBD2 matches 11 bases. The CDR3 is 17 amino acids. CDR1 is MGHRA and CDR2 is YSYEKL in the germline V gene. V dropped 1 base and J dropped 7; count of bases not matched to a gene: 10. The CDR3 region is CASSQVVASGRLNTQYF. In DNA, the CDR3 is TGCGCCAGCAGCCAAGTCGTGGCTAGCGGGAGGCTCAATACGCAGTATTTT.

The chain links TRBV25-1 to TRBJ2-4, with TRBD1 identical over 10 bases. With V trimmed by 7 bases and J by 6 bases, 6 bases remained unmatched. Germline CDR1 is MGHDK and CDR2 is SYGVNS. The CDR3 covers 14 residues. The CDR3 here is CASTRTGGGNIQYF. CDR3 nucleotide sequence: TGTGCCAGCACCAGGACAGGGGGTGGAAACATTCAGTACTTC.

The V and J genes are TRBV6-5 and TRBJ2-7; tentative D call: TRBD2 (6 bases). Trimming pared 7 bases from V and 3 bases from J, leaving 19 bases between. Germline values: CDR1 MNHEY, CDR2 SVGAGI. The CDR3 sequence is 15 residues long. Here the CDR3 reads CASKGTGGVVYEQYF. The DNA for the CDR3 is TGTGCCAGCAAGGGGACCGGGGGAGTCGTCTACGAGCAGTACTTC.

In this sample, this clone turned up a few times. V is TRBV18 and J is TRBJ2-7; 7 bases are a match to TRBD2. CDR1 and CDR2 (germline): KGHSH, LQKENI. The CDR3 has 14 residues. V shed 3 bases and J 5 bases; nucleotides not matched to a gene: 7. This chain's CDR3 is CASSPRGGDDEQYF. In DNA form, the CDR3 reads TGTGCCAGCTCACCTCGTGGGGGGGACGACGAGCAGTACTTC.

The chain uses TRBV5-1 and TRBJ1-3; tentative D call: TRBD1 (6 bases). The ends were cut back, 0 bases at V and 3 bases at J, with 10 bases in the middle. Germline V lookup: CDR1 SGHRS, CDR2 YFSETQ. The CDR3 loop spans 15 amino acids. The DNA for the CDR3 is TGCGCCAGCAGCTTGGCAGGGGAACTTGGAAACACCATATATTTT. Encoded protein: CASSLAGELGNTIYF. Based on the CDR3 plus reference TRBV5-1 and TRBJ1-3, the full variable domain is KAGVTQTPRYLIKTRGQQVTLSCSPISGHRSVSWYQQTPGQGLQFLFEYFSETQRNKGNFPGRFSGRQFSNSRSEMNVSTLELGDSALYLCASSLAGELGNTIYFGEGSWLTVV.

The chain has TRBV2 and TRBJ1-1; D gene unclear. V was clipped by 7 bases and J by 1 base, with 16 bases between them. The CDR3 extends over 15 amino acids. Germline CDR1 is SNHLY and CDR2 is FYNNEI. Here the CDR3 DNA reads TGTGCCAGCAACGAAAGAAGCGGACGGAACACTGAAGCTTTCTTT. Translated, it gives CASNERSGRNTEAFF.

The sample holds a few counts of this clone. The V and J genes are TRBV25-1 and TRBJ2-2; no definite D call. CDR1 and CDR2 (germline): MGHDK, SYGVNS. The V gene lost 10 bases and the J gene lost 4 bases, with 16 bases spanning the gap. The length of the CDR3 is 14 residues. The CDR3 region is CATTPHPSTGELFF. The DNA for the CDR3 is TGTGCCACCACACCACACCCCAGCACCGGGGAGCTGTTTTTT.

This clone was seen only a few times. V gene TRBV4-1 combines with J gene TRBJ1-1; D is perhaps TRBD1 (5 bases). Germline loops: CDR1 MGHRA, CDR2 YSYEKL. CDR3 length: 14 amino acids. The V and J ends lost 0 bases and 4 bases respectively, with 9 bases between them. This chain's CDR3 is CASSQDLGLTEAFF. In DNA form, the CDR3 reads TGCGCCAGCAGCCAAGATCTGGGGCTCACTGAAGCTTTCTTT.

V and J are TRBV9 and TRBJ2-1; TRBD2 matches 11 bases. Germline CDR1 is SGDLS and CDR2 is YYNGEE. CDR3 length equals 15 residues. V shed 3 bases and J 8 bases; nucleotides not matched to a gene: 7. In nucleotides, the CDR3 is TGTGCCAGCAGCGCAACTAGCGGGAGAGGAGATGAGCAGTTCTTC. It encodes CASSATSGRGDEQFF. The full variable domain, completed using reference TRBV9 and TRBJ2-1, is DSGVTQTPKHLITATGQRVTLRCSPRSGDLSVYWYQQSLDQGLQFLIQYYNGEERAKGNILERFSAQQFPDLHSELNLSSLELGDSALYFCASSATSGRGDEQFFGPGTRLTVL.

The chain links TRBV10-3 to TRBJ1-6; 7 nucleotides align to TRBD1. This CDR3 contains 16 residues. The germline V gene encodes CDR1 ENHRY and CDR2 SYGVKD. V trimming: 4 bases; J trimming: 9 bases; junction bases outside the gene matches: 12. The CDR3 is CAISGQGQPQASPLHF. For the CDR3, the DNA is TGTGCCATCAGTGGTCAGGGACAGCCCCAGGCTTCACCCCTCCACTTT.

This chain joins TRBV18 and TRBJ2-3, with D tentatively TRBD2 (5 bases). V gave up 0 bases and J gave up 5 bases, with 12 bases separating them. This CDR3 comprises 15 residues. Germline V gene sequence: CDR1 KGHSH, CDR2 LQKENI. This CDR3 is CASSPPGAIGDTQYF. The DNA for the CDR3 is TGTGCCAGCTCACCACCGGGAGCGATCGGAGATACGCAGTATTTT.

This clone was observed a handful of times. V is TRBV30 and J is TRBJ1-2; possibly TRBD1 for D (5 bases). This CDR3 is 14 amino acids long. The V gene lost 5 bases and the J gene lost 8 bases, with 21 bases spanning the gap. Per the germline V gene, CDR1 is GTSNPN and CDR2 is SVGIG (reference sequence). The CDR3 DNA reads as TGTGCCTGGGTTCGGGACTTCGGGCGGGTCGGCTACACCTTC. It encodes CAWVRDFGRVGYTF.